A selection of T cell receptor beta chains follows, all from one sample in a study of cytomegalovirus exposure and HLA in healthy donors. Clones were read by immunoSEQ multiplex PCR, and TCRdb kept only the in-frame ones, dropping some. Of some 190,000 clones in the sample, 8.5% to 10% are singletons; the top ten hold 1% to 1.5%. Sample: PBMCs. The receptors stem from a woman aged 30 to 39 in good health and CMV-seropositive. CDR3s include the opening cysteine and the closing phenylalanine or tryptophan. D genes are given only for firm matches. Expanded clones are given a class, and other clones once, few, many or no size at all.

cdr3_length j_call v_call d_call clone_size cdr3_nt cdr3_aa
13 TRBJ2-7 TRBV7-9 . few TGTGCCAGCAGCTTAGGAGGTACCTACGAGCAGTACTTC CASSLGGTYEQYF
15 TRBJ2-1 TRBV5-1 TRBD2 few TGCGCCAGCAGCTTGGATCAGCGGGACTACAATGAGCAGTTCTTC CASSLDQRDYNEQFF
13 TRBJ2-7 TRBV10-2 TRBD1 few TGCGCCAGCAGTGGGACAGGAACCTACGAGCAGTACTTC CASSGTGTYEQYF
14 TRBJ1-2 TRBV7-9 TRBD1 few TGTGCCAGCAGCCTCGAAGGGGGCGCCAGGTTCTACACCTTC CASSLEGGARFYTF
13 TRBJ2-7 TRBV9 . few TGTGCCAGCGGGGCAGGGTTAGCCTACGAGCAGTACTTC CASGAGLAYEQYF
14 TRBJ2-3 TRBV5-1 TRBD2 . TGCGCCAGCAGCCTAGCGGGAGATGGGGATACGCAGTATTTT CASSLAGDGDTQYF
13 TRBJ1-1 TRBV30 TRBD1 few TGTGCCTGGAGTTCGGACAGGGGCACTGAAGCTTTCTTT CAWSSDRGTEAFF
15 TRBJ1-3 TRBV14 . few TGTGCCAGCAGCCAAGTAATGACAGGTCGGGACACCATATATTTT CASSQVMTGRDTIYF
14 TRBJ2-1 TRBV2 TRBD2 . TGTGCCAGCAGCGGCGGGACTAGCTACAATGAGCAGTTCTTC CASSGGTSYNEQFF
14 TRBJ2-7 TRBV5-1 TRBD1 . TGCGCCAGCAGCCCGGGGACAGGGGGGAGAGAGCAGTACTTC CASSPGTGGREQYF
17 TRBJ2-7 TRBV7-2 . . TGTGCCAGCAGCCTCCAGGTTATCAGCTCCTCCTTCTACGAGCAGTACTTC CASSLQVISSSFYEQYF
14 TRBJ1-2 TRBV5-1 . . TGCGCCAGCAGCCCCCCGGAGGGACTCTATGGCTACACCTTC CASSPPEGLYGYTF
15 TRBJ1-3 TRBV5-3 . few TGTGCCGGTTTATATAGGGAGGCATCTGGAAACACCATATATTTT CAGLYREASGNTIYF
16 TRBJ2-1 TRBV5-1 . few TGCGCCAGCAGCTTTAGCGGACGAAGCTCCTACAATGAGCAGTTCTTC CASSFSGRSSYNEQFF
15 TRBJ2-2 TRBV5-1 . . TGCGCCAGCAGGTCGAGCACTTCCTACACCGGGGAGCTGTTTTTT CASRSSTSYTGELFF
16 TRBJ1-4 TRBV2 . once TGTGCCAGCAGTGAACTAGGAGCGGGATACAATGAAAAACTGTTTTTT CASSELGAGYNEKLFF
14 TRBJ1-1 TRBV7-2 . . TGTGCCAGCAGCTTACAGGGTCAGGGGACTGAAGCTTTCTTT CASSLQGQGTEAFF
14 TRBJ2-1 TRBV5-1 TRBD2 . TGCGCCAGCAGCGGGACTAGCGCTTACAATGAGCAGTTCTTC CASSGTSAYNEQFF
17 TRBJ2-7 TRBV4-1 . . TGCGCCAGCAGCCAAAGTCCGTTAAGGGGACTTTCCTACGAGCAGTACTTC CASSQSPLRGLSYEQYF
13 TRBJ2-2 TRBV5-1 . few TGCGCCAGCAGCTGGGACTACACCGGGGAGCTGTTTTTT CASSWDYTGELFF
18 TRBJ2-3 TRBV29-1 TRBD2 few TGCAGCGTTGATGGGGACGGTTCGAGCGGGAGCCCCGCAGATACGCAGTATTTT CSVDGDGSSGSPADTQYF
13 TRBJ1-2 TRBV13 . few TGTGCCAGCAGCTTAGGACAGACAAATGGCTACACCTTC CASSLGQTNGYTF
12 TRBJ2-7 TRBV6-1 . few TGTGCCAGCAGTGAAGGAGGTTACGAGCAGTACTTC CASSEGGYEQYF
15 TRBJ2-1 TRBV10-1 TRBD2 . TGCGCCAGCAGTGAGTGGACTAGCGGACACAATGAGCAGTTCTTC CASSEWTSGHNEQFF